Shown below are 12 T cell receptor beta chains from a single sample sequenced in a study of blood T cell repertoires in COVID-19. Only in-frame clones appear in the TCRdb table, and some are missing; sequencing was by immunoSEQ multiplex PCR. The table records 300,000 or so clones, approximately 80% of them present only once. The sequencing sample was made of peripheral blood. These receptors all come from a woman aged 45-65 years with active or convalescent COVID-19.

This chain connects TRBV3-1 (or the pseudogene TRBV3-2) to TRBJ1-2; the D gene is possibly TRBD1 (6 bases). Looked up from germline, CDR1 is LGHDT and CDR2 is YNNKEL (reference sequence). The V end was cut by 5 bases, the J end by 6 bases, with 13 bases between. This CDR3 is 13 amino acids long. This CDR3 reads CASSFRGQNGYTF. The CDR3, as DNA: TGTGCCAGCAGCTTCCGTGGACAGAATGGCTACACCTTC.

The chain uses TRBV29-1 and TRBJ1-1, with TRBD1 matching over 8 bases. Germline V gene data show CDR1 as SQVTM and CDR2 as ANQGSEA. This CDR3 contains 12 residues. Trimming took 6 bases from V and 4 from J; bases not matched to a gene: 4. In nucleotides, the CDR3 is TGCAGCGTCATCCAGGGGGCCACTGAAGCTTTCTTT. It yields the protein CSVIQGATEAFF.

J is TRBJ2-7 and V is TRBV30; 8 positions match TRBD2. Germline values: CDR1 GTSNPN, CDR2 SVGIG (reference sequence). The CDR3 extends over 12 amino acids. V lost 1 base to trimming and J lost 4 bases; unmatched junction nucleotides: 0. This chain's CDR3 is CAWSGLAYEQYF. CDR3 in DNA: TGTGCCTGGAGTGGACTAGCGTACGAGCAGTACTTC. Full variable domain (missing parts from reference TRBV30 and TRBJ2-7): SQTIHQWPATLVQPVGSPLSLECTVEGTSNPNLYWYRQAAGRGLQLLFYSVGIGQISSEVPQNLSASRPQDRQFILSSKKLLLSDSGFYLCAWSGLAYEQYFGPGTRLTVT.

The chain joins TRBV7-9 to TRBJ2-7, with D unclear. V lost 0 bases and J 0 bases, leaving 6 bases between the germline ends. This CDR3 region has 14 residues. The germline gives CDR1 SEHNR, CDR2 FQNEAQ (reference sequence). This chain's CDR3 is CASSLATVSYEQYF. CDR3 nucleotide sequence: TGTGCCAGCAGCTTAGCTACAGTCTCCTACGAGCAGTACTTC.

This chain uses TRBV28 with TRBJ1-2; 7 bases align to TRBD1. The V gene end was trimmed by 7 bases and the J gene end by 4 bases; junction bases not matched to a gene: 9. The CDR3 sequence is 14 residues long. Germline CDR1 reads MDHEN; CDR2 reads SYDVKM. As DNA, the CDR3 is TGTGCCAGCACTTTTGGGCAGGGGGTCTATGGCTACACCTTC. Encoded protein: CASTFGQGVYGYTF.

The chain has TRBV11-3 and TRBJ2-7; D remains ambiguous. This CDR3 has 12 residues. Germline V lookup: CDR1 SGHNT, CDR2 YENEEA. Trimming stripped 10 bases from V and 6 bases from J, with 16 bases between. This chain's CDR3 is CAMQTPSGEQYF. CDR3 nucleotide sequence: TGTGCCATGCAGACTCCCTCTGGCGAGCAGTACTTC. Based on the CDR3 plus reference TRBV11-3 and TRBJ2-7, the full variable domain is EAGVVQSPRYKIIEKKQPVAFWCNPISGHNTLYWYLQNLGQGPELLIRYENEEAVDDSQLPKDRFSAERLKGVDSTLKIQPAELGDSAVYLCAMQTPSGEQYFGPGTRLTVT.

V and J are TRBV7-6 and TRBJ2-7; no firm D call. Germline V lookup: CDR1 SGHVS, CDR2 FNYEAQ. The CDR3 length is 15 residues. Trimming took off 1 base at V and 0 bases at J, with 10 bases between the two ends. CDR3 sequence reads: CASSLDPRPSYEQYF. The CDR3 DNA follows: TGTGCCAGCAGCTTAGACCCTAGGCCCTCCTACGAGCAGTACTTC.

The CDR3 here is CASNTWTSGSYNEQFF. DNA for the CDR3: TGTGCCAGCAATACTTGGACTAGCGGGAGCTACAATGAGCAGTTCTTC. V is TRBV27 and J is TRBJ2-1; 13 nucleotides line up with TRBD2. After removal of 7 bases from V and 3 bases from J, the junction contained 6 bases not matched to a gene. This CDR3 has 16 residues. Germline-derived CDR1 and CDR2 are MNHEY and SMNVEV (reference sequence).

The chain uses TRBV19 and TRBJ2-1, with 12 bases identical to TRBD2. V was pared by 6 bases and J by 3 bases, with 6 bases of the junction left unmatched. This CDR3 comprises 16 residues. From germline, CDR1 is LNHDA and CDR2 SQIVND (reference sequence). CDR3 residues: CASSLGLAGRYNEQFF. The CDR3 nucleotides read TGTGCCAGTAGCCTCGGACTAGCGGGACGCTACAATGAGCAGTTCTTC.

The chain recombines TRBV19 with TRBJ2-7, with D perhaps matching TRBD2 (5 bases). CDR3 size: 17 residues. The V end was cut by 0 bases, the J end by 3 bases, with 18 bases between. CDR1 and CDR2 from the germline V gene are LNHDA and SQIVND (reference sequence). CDR3 bases: TGTGCCAGTAGTATAGATTTGAGGGCTAGCCGTAACTACGAGCAGTACTTC. Translated, it gives CASSIDLRASRNYEQYF. Filled out from reference TRBV19 and TRBJ2-7, the complete variable domain reads DGGITQSPKYLFRKEGQNVTLSCEQNLNHDAMYWYRQDPGQGLRLIYYSQIVNDFQKGDIAEGYSVSREKKESFPLTVTSAQKNPTAFYLCASSIDLRASRNYEQYFGPGTRLTVT.

About this clone: One junction end does not reproduce the germline sequence, and a read error may be involved. CDR3 sequence reads: CARSWGGKGEQFF. The DNA for the CDR3 is TGTGCCCGCAGTTGGGGGGGTAAGGGGGAGCAGTTCTTC. V gene TRBV6-5 combines with J gene TRBJ2-1, with 7 bases identical to TRBD2. The CDR3 loop spans 13 amino acids. In germline, CDR1 is MNHEY, CDR2 SVGAGI.

This clone was counted a single time. The V and J genes are TRBV12-3 or TRBV12-4 and TRBJ2-4; 7 bases line up with TRBD2. The CDR3 extends over 13 amino acids. With 6 bases clipped from V and 2 bases from J, the junction kept 1 base outside the gene matches. CDR3 DNA sequence: TGTGCCAGCAGGCGGGAGCCCAAAAACATTCAGTACTTC. This gives the protein CASRREPKNIQYF.